This T cell receptor (beta chain) was sequenced in a study of control samples from healthy donors and cancer patients. J lost 4 bases, V lost 6 bases, and 5 bases had no gene match. CDR1 is SNHLY, CDR2 FYNNEI, per germline. This CDR3 has 14 residues. Produced via immunoSEQ multiplex PCR; TCRdb's table is partial and in-frame only. The sample carries roughly 92,000 clones, roughly nine tenths recorded once. The chain has TRBV2 and TRBJ1-1; TRBD1 matches 10 bases. The sequence came from a woman in her sixties in good health. Input material: blood. The CDR3 loop reads CASSQGQGVTEAFF. The CDR3 nucleotides read TGTGCCAGCAGCCAAGGACAGGGGGTCACTGAAGCTTTCTTT.